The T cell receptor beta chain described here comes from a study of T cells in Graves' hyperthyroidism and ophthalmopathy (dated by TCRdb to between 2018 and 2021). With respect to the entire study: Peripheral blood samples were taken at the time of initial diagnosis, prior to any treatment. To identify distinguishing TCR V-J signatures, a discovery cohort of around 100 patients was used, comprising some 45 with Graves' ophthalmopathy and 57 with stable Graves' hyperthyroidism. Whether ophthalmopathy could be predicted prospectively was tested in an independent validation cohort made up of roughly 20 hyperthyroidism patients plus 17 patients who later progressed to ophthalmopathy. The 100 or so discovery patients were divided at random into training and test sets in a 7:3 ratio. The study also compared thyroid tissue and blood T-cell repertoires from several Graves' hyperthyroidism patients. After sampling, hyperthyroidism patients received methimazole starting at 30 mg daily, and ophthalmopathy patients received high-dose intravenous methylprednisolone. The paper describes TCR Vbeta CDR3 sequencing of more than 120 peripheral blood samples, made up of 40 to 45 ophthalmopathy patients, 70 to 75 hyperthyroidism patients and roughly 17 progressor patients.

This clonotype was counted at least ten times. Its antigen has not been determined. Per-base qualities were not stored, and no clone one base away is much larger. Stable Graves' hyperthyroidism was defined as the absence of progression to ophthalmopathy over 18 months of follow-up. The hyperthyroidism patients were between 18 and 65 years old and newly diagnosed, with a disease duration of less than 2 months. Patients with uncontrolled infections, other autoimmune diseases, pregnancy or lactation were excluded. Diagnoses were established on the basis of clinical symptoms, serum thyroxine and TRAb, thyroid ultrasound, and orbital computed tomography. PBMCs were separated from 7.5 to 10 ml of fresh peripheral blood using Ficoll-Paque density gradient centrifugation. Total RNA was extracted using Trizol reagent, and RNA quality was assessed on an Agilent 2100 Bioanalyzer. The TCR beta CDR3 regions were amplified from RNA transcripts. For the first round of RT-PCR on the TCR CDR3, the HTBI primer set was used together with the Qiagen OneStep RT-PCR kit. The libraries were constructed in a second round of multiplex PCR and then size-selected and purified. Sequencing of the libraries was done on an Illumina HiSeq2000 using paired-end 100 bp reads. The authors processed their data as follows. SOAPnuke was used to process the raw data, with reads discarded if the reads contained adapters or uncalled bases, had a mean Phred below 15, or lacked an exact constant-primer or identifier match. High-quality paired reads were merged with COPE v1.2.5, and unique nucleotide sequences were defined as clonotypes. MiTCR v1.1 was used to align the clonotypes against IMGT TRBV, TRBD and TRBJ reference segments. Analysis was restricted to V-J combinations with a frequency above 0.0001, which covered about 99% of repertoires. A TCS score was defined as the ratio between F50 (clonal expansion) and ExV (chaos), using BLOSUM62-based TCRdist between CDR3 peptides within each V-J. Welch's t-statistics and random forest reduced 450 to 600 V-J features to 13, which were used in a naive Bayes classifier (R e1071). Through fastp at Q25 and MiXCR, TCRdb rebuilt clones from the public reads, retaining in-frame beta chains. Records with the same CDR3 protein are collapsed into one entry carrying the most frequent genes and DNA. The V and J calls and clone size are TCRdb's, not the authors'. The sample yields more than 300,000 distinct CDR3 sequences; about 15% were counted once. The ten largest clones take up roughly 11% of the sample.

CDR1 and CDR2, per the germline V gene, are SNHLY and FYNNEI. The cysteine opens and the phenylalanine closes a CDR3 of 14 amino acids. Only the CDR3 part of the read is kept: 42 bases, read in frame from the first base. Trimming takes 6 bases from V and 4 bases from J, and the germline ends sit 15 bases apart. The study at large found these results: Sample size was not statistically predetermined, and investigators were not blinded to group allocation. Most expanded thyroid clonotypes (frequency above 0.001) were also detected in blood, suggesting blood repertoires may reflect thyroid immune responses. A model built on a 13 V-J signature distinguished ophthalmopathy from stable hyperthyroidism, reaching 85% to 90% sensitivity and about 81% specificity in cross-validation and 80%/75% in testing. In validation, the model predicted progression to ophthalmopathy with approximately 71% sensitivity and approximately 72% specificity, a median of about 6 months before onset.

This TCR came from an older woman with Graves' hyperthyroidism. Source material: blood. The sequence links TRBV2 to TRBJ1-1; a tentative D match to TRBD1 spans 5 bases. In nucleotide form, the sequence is TGTGCCAGCAGGCCAGGGAGATCCACCACTGAAGCTTTCTTT. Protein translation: CASRPGRSTTEAFF.